Presented here are 25 T cell receptor beta chains from one specimen sequenced in a study of cytomegalovirus exposure and HLA in healthy donors. The PCR employed 60 Vbeta primers together with 13 Jbeta primers. Clones were sequenced by immunoSEQ multiplex PCR, and TCRdb holds only the in-frame ones, with some missing. The sample includes over 95,000 clones, 82% seen only once; the top ten take roughly 2.5%. The sequencing input was PBMCs. These receptors all stem from a woman aged 18-35 years in good health and CMV-seronegative.

The chain joins TRBV6-5 to TRBJ2-1, with 9 bases identical to TRBD2. Per the germline V gene, CDR1 is MNHEY and CDR2 is SVGAGI. The CDR3 spans 15 residues. J gave up 6 bases and V 5 bases, and 8 bases lay outside the gene matches. CDR3 amino acids: CASSRAGTSFNEQFF. CDR3 coding DNA: TGTGCCAGCAGTCGGGCCGGGACTAGCTTCAATGAGCAGTTCTTC.

The chain recombines TRBV5-1 with TRBJ2-7, with 7 bases fitting TRBD1. V lost 4 bases and J lost 7; bases outside the gene matches: 20. Germline lookup yields CDR1 SGHRS and CDR2 YFSETQ. The CDR3 is 17 amino acids. CDR3 residues: CASSPPGSRPGGREQYF. In DNA, the CDR3 is TGCGCCAGCAGCCCGCCTGGATCGAGGCCAGGGGGTCGTGAGCAGTACTTC.

This clone was observed once. The chain joins TRBV11-3 to TRBJ1-1; D remains ambiguous. CDR1 and CDR2 from the germline V gene are SGHNT and YENEEA. V was shortened by 3 bases and J by 1 base, with 3 bases between the two germline ends. The CDR3 totals 12 residues. CDR3 residues: CASSLRNTEAFF. The CDR3 coding sequence is TGTGCCAGCAGCTTGCGGAACACTGAAGCTTTCTTT.

The V call is TRBV19, the J call TRBJ1-1, with a possible D match to TRBD1 (6 bases). Germline V gene lookup returns CDR1 LNHDA and CDR2 SQIVND (reference sequence). Trimming stripped 4 bases from V and 2 bases from J, with 23 bases between. The CDR3 sequence is 18 residues long. CDR3 residues: CASSKGVTGPLHNTEAFF. The CDR3 region has the DNA TGTGCCAGTAGTAAAGGAGTGACAGGACCTCTTCACAACACTGAAGCTTTCTTT.

As regards this clone: Other DNA sequences in the same sample also yield this CDR3. This rearrangement joins TRBV5-1 to TRBJ1-1; possible D gene TRBD1, 5 bases. Trimming removed 6 bases at V and 1 base at J, with 16 bases between. Germline CDR1 is SGHRS and CDR2 is YFSETQ. The CDR3 totals 15 residues. CDR3 amino acids: CASTTSRGRNTEAFF. CDR3 in DNA: TGCGCCAGCACCACCTCCCGGGGGAGGAACACTGAAGCTTTCTTT.

This clone appeared a few times. The J gene is TRBJ1-5, the V gene TRBV28; D uncertain. CDR1 and CDR2 (germline): MDHEN, SYDVKM. The CDR3 has 13 amino acids. Deletions cut 8 bases from V and 1 base from J, with 9 bases between. In DNA form, the CDR3 reads TGTGCCAGCTGTGGAGAAAGCAATCAGCCCCAGCATTTT. Encoded protein: CASCGESNQPQHF.

V and J are TRBV19 and TRBJ1-2; TRBD1 might be the D (6 bases). This CDR3 has 16 amino acids. The ends were cut back, 5 bases at V and 2 bases at J, with 18 bases in the middle. Germline CDR1 reads LNHDA; CDR2 reads SQIVND (reference sequence). The CDR3 loop reads CASSSTGTTANYGYTF. The CDR3, as DNA: TGTGCCAGTAGTTCCACCGGGACAACTGCCAACTATGGCTACACCTTC.

This chain joins TRBV19 and TRBJ1-1, with 8 bases identical to TRBD1. This CDR3 has 13 amino acids. Germline CDR1 is LNHDA and CDR2 is SQIVND (reference sequence). V was pared by 7 bases and J by 1 base, with 2 bases of the junction left unmatched. Here the CDR3 DNA reads TGTGCCAGTATCCAGGGGGCGAACACTGAAGCTTTCTTT. It codes for CASIQGANTEAFF.

This clone was counted a single time. The chain combines TRBV10-1 with TRBJ2-5; 9 bases agree with TRBD2. V shed 5 bases, J shed 5 bases, and the junction held 3 bases outside the gene matches. From germline, CDR1 is WNHNN and CDR2 SYGVQD (reference sequence). The CDR3 contains 13 residues. For the CDR3, the DNA is TGCGCCAGCAGTCAGGGACTAGCCGAGACCCAGTACTTC. It is translated as CASSQGLAETQYF.

The V and J genes are TRBV2 and TRBJ2-1; unclear D gene. The CDR3 is 14 residues long. Germline values: CDR1 SNHLY, CDR2 FYNNEI. V dropped 6 bases and J dropped 8 bases, with 17 bases sitting between them. The CDR3 sequence is CASRFELNSDEQFF. The CDR3 bases are TGTGCCAGCAGGTTCGAGTTAAACAGTGATGAGCAGTTCTTC.

This chain uses TRBV9 with TRBJ2-3; 8 nucleotides align to TRBD2. Germline CDR1 reads SGDLS; CDR2 reads YYNGEE. V lost 4 bases, J lost 2 bases, and 3 bases stayed unmatched. The CDR3 spans 14 residues. The CDR3 DNA reads as TGTGCCAGCAGCATAGCGGGATCCACAGATACGCAGTATTTT. As protein: CASSIAGSTDTQYF.

This chain uses TRBV28 with TRBJ2-1; D is unclear. Per germline, CDR1 MDHEN and CDR2 SYDVKM. The CDR3 contains 11 residues. V was trimmed by 6 bases and J by 9 bases, leaving 9 bases between them. The CDR3 is CASRTAFEQFF. In DNA form, the CDR3 reads TGTGCCAGCAGGACTGCGTTTGAGCAGTTCTTC.

V and J are TRBV9 and TRBJ2-2, with no clear D. CDR3 length: 13 amino acids. The germline CDR1 and CDR2 sequences are SGDLS and YYNGEE. V gave up 1 base and J gave up 6 bases, with 7 bases separating them. The CDR3 nucleotides read TGTGCCAGCAGCGTACTGGGCGCCGGGGAGCTGTTTTTT. Translated, it gives CASSVLGAGELFF.

The chain couples TRBV7-2 to TRBJ1-1; 8 nucleotides align to TRBD1. V gave up 6 bases and J gave up 4 bases; unmatched junction bases: 7. The V gene's germline CDR1 is SGHTA and CDR2 FQGNSA. The CDR3 extends over 14 amino acids. The DNA of the CDR3 is TGTGCCAGCAGGCAGGGGGCGCGAATCACTGAAGCTTTCTTT. Protein: CASRQGARITEAFF.

This clone was seen just once. The CDR3, as DNA: TGTGCCAGCAGCGCCCACGACAGGGGTGCCTACGAGCAGTACTTC. Its translation is CASSAHDRGAYEQYF. This chain joins TRBV9 and TRBJ2-5; 8 bases are shared with TRBD1. The J call may be faulty, since TRBJ2-7 better matches the DNA end. Germline CDR1 is SGDLS and CDR2 is YYNGEE. This CDR3 has 15 amino acids.

This chain connects TRBV9 to TRBJ1-2; a possible D gene is TRBD1 (5 bases). V shed 1 base and J shed 0 bases, with 13 bases lying between them. The CDR3 has 16 amino acids. The germline V gene has CDR1 SGDLS and CDR2 YYNGEE. CDR3 DNA: TGTGCCAGCAGCGTATCTACCGACAGAACTAACTATGGCTACACCTTC. Its protein is CASSVSTDRTNYGYTF.

This clone was observed a handful of times. This chain links TRBV6-1 with TRBJ2-2; a possible D gene is TRBD2 (5 bases). Trimming cost V 2 bases and J 6 bases, with 13 bases left between them. In germline, CDR1 is MNHNS, CDR2 SASEGT. This CDR3 has 15 amino acids. The CDR3 loop reads CASSEYRDPAGELFF. In DNA form, the CDR3 reads TGTGCCAGCAGTGAATACCGGGATCCGGCCGGGGAGCTGTTTTTT.

CDR3 nucleotides: TGTGCCAGCAGTCGACAGGAGAACATTCAGTACTTC. It is translated as CASSRQENIQYF. The chain recombines TRBV28 with TRBJ2-4; D possibly corresponds to TRBD1 (6 bases). The CDR3 runs to 12 residues. Germline CDR1 and CDR2: MDHEN and SYDVKM. V gave up 5 bases and J gave up 7 bases, with 9 bases separating them.

This chain connects TRBV2 to TRBJ1-2; 9 bases align to TRBD1. Trimming at V came to 7 bases and at J to 5 bases, leaving 2 bases not matched to a gene. The CDR3 is 12 amino acids. Germline V lookup: CDR1 SNHLY, CDR2 FYNNEI. As DNA, the CDR3 is TGTGCCAGCACGGACAGGGGATATGGCTACACCTTC. As protein: CASTDRGYGYTF. Filled out from reference TRBV2 and TRBJ1-2, the complete variable domain reads EPEVTQTPSHQVTQMGQEVILRCVPISNHLYFYWYRQILGQKVEFLVSFYNNEISEKSEIFDDQFSVERPDGSNFTLKIRSTKLEDSAMYFCASTDRGYGYTFGSGTRLTVV.

V usage is TRBV19 and J usage is TRBJ1-2; D is possibly TRBD1 (5 bases). The V and J ends lost 4 bases and 8 bases respectively, with 23 bases between them. This CDR3 is built from 16 residues. Germline loops: CDR1 LNHDA, CDR2 SQIVND (reference sequence). DNA of the CDR3: TGTGCCAGTAGTAATGGTCGGGGACTGGGTAAATGGGGCTACACCTTC. This sequence encodes CASSNGRGLGKWGYTF. Combining the CDR3 with reference TRBV19 and TRBJ1-2 gives the whole variable domain DGGITQSPKYLFRKEGQNVTLSCEQNLNHDAMYWYRQDPGQGLRLIYYSQIVNDFQKGDIAEGYSVSREKKESFPLTVTSAQKNPTAFYLCASSNGRGLGKWGYTFGSGTRLTVV.

The CDR3 DNA reads as TGTGCCAGTAGCCTCAGCTCCGGGACTGGAAACACCATATATTTT. As protein: CASSLSSGTGNTIYF. This chain joins TRBV19 and TRBJ1-3; D call uncertain. The length of the CDR3 is 15 residues. Trimming stripped 6 bases from V and 2 bases from J, with 14 bases between. Germline assignment: CDR1 LNHDA and CDR2 SQIVND (reference sequence). Looking up the rest from reference TRBV19 and TRBJ1-3 gives the full variable domain: DGGITQSPKYLFRKEGQNVTLSCEQNLNHDAMYWYRQDPGQGLRLIYYSQIVNDFQKGDIAEGYSVSREKKESFPLTVTSAQKNPTAFYLCASSLSSGTGNTIYFGEGSWLTVV.

Concerning this clone: Its ends do not fully match the called genes, so a read error is possible. The CDR3 nucleotides read TGTGCCAGCAGAGCAGGGGGCAATAGCTATCAGCCCCAGCATTTT. It encodes CASRAGGNSYQPQHF. This rearrangement joins TRBV2 to TRBJ1-5; 8 bases fit TRBD1. CDR3 length: 15 residues. Germline V lookup: CDR1 SNHLY, CDR2 FYNNEI.

This clone was recorded once. This chain uses TRBV14 with TRBJ1-2, with a weak D call TRBD1 (6 bases). In germline, CDR1 is SGHDN, CDR2 FVKESK. The CDR3 length is 13 residues. The V end lost 6 bases, the J end lost 4 bases, and 12 bases lay between the germline ends. CDR3 bases: TGTGCCAGCAGTCTTGGACAGTCCTATGGCTACACCTTC. Its protein is CASSLGQSYGYTF.

The chain carries TRBV5-1 and TRBJ1-2; 7 bases are a match to TRBD1. From germline, CDR1 is SGHRS and CDR2 YFSETQ. After removal of 3 bases from V and 4 bases from J, the junction contained 3 bases not matched to a gene. This CDR3 has 13 amino acids. CDR3 amino acids: CASSSRDSYGYTF. For the CDR3, the DNA is TGCGCCAGCAGCTCTAGGGACAGCTATGGCTACACCTTC.

CDR3 in amino acids: CASSFSVVSGGADEQFF. The CDR3, as DNA: TGTGCCAGCAGCTTTTCCGTTGTTTCCGGGGGGGCCGATGAGCAGTTCTTC. This chain links TRBV7-2 with TRBJ2-1, with 8 bases identical to TRBD2. The V gene end was trimmed by 3 bases and the J gene end by 8 bases; junction bases not matched to a gene: 15. The germline V gene encodes CDR1 SGHTA and CDR2 FQGNSA. There are 17 residues in the CDR3.